The next 25 T cell receptor beta chains were all read from a single sample in a study of blood T cells in healthy people across ages. PCR was performed a second time for about 6 to 11 cycles using a sample-barcoded 5' primer and a J-beta primer mix. TCRdb reprocessed the 5' RACE reads with MiXCR, giving one entry per CDR3 protein. The table has roughly 680,000 distinct CDR3 sequences, over 40% seen once. Source material: blood. The receptors were sampled from a woman older than 75 in good health.

With respect to this clonotype: Mismatch with germline at one junction end may stem from a read error. The chain uses TRBV15 and TRBJ2-7; unclear D gene. Germline CDR1 reads LNHNV; CDR2 reads YYDKDF (reference sequence). The CDR3 contains 15 residues. CDR3 residues: CATNRDPALGNEQYF. In DNA form, the CDR3 reads TGTGCCACCAACAGAGATCCAGCCCTCGGCAATGAGCAGTACTTC.

The chain employs TRBV27 and TRBJ2-1; the D gene is possibly TRBD2 (6 bases). The DNA matches TRBJ2-7 better at its end, which makes the J call doubtful. The germline V gene has CDR1 MNHEY and CDR2 SMNVEV (reference sequence). The CDR3 consists of 15 residues. The CDR3 here is CASSAWRAEYNEQYF. For the CDR3, the DNA is TGTGCCAGCAGCGCGTGGAGGGCGGAGTACAATGAGCAGTACTTC.

This clonotype has only a few counts. This chain links TRBV28 with TRBJ1-5; D remains ambiguous. Trimming shortened V by 1 base and J by 3 bases, and 7 bases separated the two germline ends. The CDR3 runs to 14 residues. CDR1 and CDR2 from the germline V gene are MDHEN and SYDVKM. The chain's CDR3 is CASSLSGNNQPQHF. DNA for the CDR3: TGTGCCAGCAGTTTATCGGGCAACAATCAGCCCCAGCATTTT.

This clonotype occurred a few times. This chain links TRBV7-8 with TRBJ2-1; D gene unclear. Germline CDR1 SGHVS, CDR2 FQNEAQ. The CDR3 loop spans 15 amino acids. The germline V and J ends were trimmed by 2 bases and 8 bases, with 16 bases remaining between them. Written as DNA, the CDR3 is TGTGCCAGCAGCTTACTGGGCCGCAGTCGGGATGAGCAGTTCTTC. This codes for CASSLLGRSRDEQFF.

Ten or more counts support this clonotype. The gene calls are TRBV5-1 and TRBJ2-5; D gene uncertain. Germline V lookup: CDR1 SGHRS, CDR2 YFSETQ. The V end was cut by 3 bases, the J end by 5 bases, with 17 bases between. This CDR3 contains 15 residues. The CDR3 DNA follows: TGCGCCAGCAGCTCTCAGTCTCAAGCGTCGGAGACCCAGTACTTC. Its translation is CASSSQSQASETQYF.

This clonotype was detected once. The V gene is TRBV29-1, the J gene TRBJ2-3; 8 positions match TRBD2. The J segment lost 8 bases and the V segment lost 7 bases, leaving 8 bases of the junction unmatched. The CDR3 spans 12 residues. The germline V gene has CDR1 SQVTM and CDR2 ANQGSEA. CDR3: CSASPGGTTQYF. CDR3 DNA sequence: TGCAGCGCTTCCCCGGGAGGGACTACGCAGTATTTT.

Details on this clonotype: This may be a read error, as it is one base from a much larger clone. This chain links TRBV15 with TRBJ2-5, with a weak D call TRBD1 (6 bases). V was cut by 0 bases and J by 13 bases, with 12 bases left in between. Germline lookup yields CDR1 LNHNV and CDR2 YYDKDF (reference sequence). This CDR3 spans 12 amino acids. The CDR3 DNA sequence: TGTGCCACCAGCAGAGATAGAACAGGGTGGTACTTC. Translated, it gives CATSRDRTGWYF.

The chain recombines TRBV20-1 with TRBJ2-7, with unresolved D. Germline V gene lookup returns CDR1 DFQATT and CDR2 SNEGSKA (reference sequence). Trimming removed 3 bases from V and 1 base from J, with 19 bases in between. The CDR3 is 16 residues long. In DNA, the CDR3 is TGCAGTGCTAGTTCTCTCTCGGATCGGAATTCCTACGAGCAGTACTTC. Protein product: CSASSLSDRNSYEQYF.

J is TRBJ2-3 and V is TRBV20-1; D not certain. Between the trimmed V and J ends, which lost 4 bases and 2 bases, there was a span of 4 bases. Germline CDR1 and CDR2: DFQATT and SNEGSKA (reference sequence). This CDR3 is 11 amino acids long. CDR3 loop: CSATYTDTQYF. CDR3 nucleotide sequence: TGCAGTGCTACTTACACAGATACGCAGTATTTT.

This clonotype was seen only once. V is TRBV12-3 or TRBV12-4 and J is TRBJ1-2, with D perhaps matching TRBD1 (5 bases). V lost 4 bases to trimming and J lost 8 bases, with 17 bases between them. This CDR3 is built from 14 residues. CDR3 in amino acids: CASSSDRLMGGYTF. The CDR3 DNA reads TGTGCCAGCAGTTCTGACAGACTAATGGGGGGCTACACCTTC.

This clonotype was detected a few times. This chain joins TRBV5-1 and TRBJ2-3, with D possibly TRBD2 on 6 matching bases. Germline V gene sequence: CDR1 SGHRS, CDR2 YFSETQ. The ends were cut back, 5 bases at V and 6 bases at J, with 10 bases in the middle. CDR3 length: 12 amino acids. The CDR3 here is CASREGSDTQYF. For the CDR3, the DNA is TGCGCCAGCAGGGAGGGCAGCGATACGCAGTATTTT. Supplemented by reference TRBV5-1 and TRBJ2-3, the full variable domain reads KAGVTQTPRYLIKTRGQQVTLSCSPISGHRSVSWYQQTPGQGLQFLFEYFSETQRNKGNFPGRFSGRQFSNSRSEMNVSTLELGDSALYLCASREGSDTQYFGPGTRLTVL.

Turning to this clonotype: A read error may explain this, as a much larger clone is one base away. J is TRBJ2-3 and V is TRBV6-2 or TRBV6-3, with 8 bases fitting TRBD2. Germline assignment: CDR1 MNHEY and CDR2 SVGEGT. This CDR3 contains 16 residues. V shed 5 bases and J 8 bases; nucleotides not matched to a gene: 15. The CDR3 nucleotides are TGTGCCAGCAGTAAAGGACTAGCCCTAATTCCAGCTACGCAGTATTTT. It encodes CASSKGLALIPATQYF.

This chain uses TRBV4-1 with TRBJ2-2; TRBD2 matches 7 bases. The CDR3 runs to 17 residues. Germline V lookup: CDR1 MGHRA, CDR2 YSYEKL. The V and J ends lost 4 bases and 4 bases, in that order; junction bases with no gene match: 12. CDR3 region: CASSPGLSLAVTGELFF. CDR3 in DNA: TGCGCCAGCAGCCCAGGCTTAAGTCTAGCGGTCACCGGGGAGCTGTTTTTT.

This CDR3 is CASRLAGALDEQYF. Written as DNA, the CDR3 is TGTGCCAGCAGACTAGCGGGAGCCTTAGATGAGCAGTACTTC. This rearrangement joins TRBV12-3 or TRBV12-4 to TRBJ2-7; 11 bases are a match to TRBD2. V shed 6 bases, J shed 7 bases, and the junction held 8 bases outside the gene matches. The length of the CDR3 is 14 residues.

Regarding this clonotype: A much larger clone sits a single nucleotide away, making a read error possible. The V call is TRBV2, the J call TRBJ2-3, with D unclear. CDR1 and CDR2 (germline): SNHLY, FYNNEI. The CDR3 is 12 residues long. V lost 2 bases to trimming and J lost 4 bases, with 4 bases between them. The chain's CDR3 is CASSEMPDTQYF. CDR3 coding DNA: TGTGCCAGCAGTGAAATGCCAGATACGCAGTATTTT.

The table lists this clonotype with a few counts. The J gene is TRBJ1-2, the V gene TRBV20-1; D might be TRBD1 (5 bases). Germline values: CDR1 DFQATT, CDR2 SNEGSKA (reference sequence). Trimming shortened V by 3 bases and J by 0 bases, and 17 bases separated the two germline ends. The length of the CDR3 is 16 residues. The CDR3 DNA reads TGCAGTGCTAGGTCCGGCTCCGGGGGTTCTAACTATGGCTACACCTTC. Its protein is CSARSGSGGSNYGYTF.

There are many counts of this clonotype. This rearrangement joins TRBV7-9 to TRBJ2-3; D gene unclear. V lost 2 bases, J lost 0 bases, and 6 bases lay in between. The germline V gene encodes CDR1 SEHNR and CDR2 FQNEAQ (reference sequence). The CDR3 runs 14 residues. DNA of the CDR3: TGTGCCAGCAGCTTAACACAGAGCACAGATACGCAGTATTTT. Translating gives CASSLTQSTDTQYF.

Note on this clonotype: A much larger clonotype is one base distant, so this may be a read error. V gene TRBV28 combines with J gene TRBJ2-1; D is unclear. There are 15 residues in the CDR3. Germline V gene sequence: CDR1 MDHEN, CDR2 SYDVKM. Trimming pared 4 bases from V and 8 bases from J, leaving 18 bases between. For the CDR3, the DNA is TGTGCCAGCAGTTCCCCCCGGGTCCTCAAGGATGAGCAGTTCTTC. Its protein product is CASSSPRVLKDEQFF.

The chain links TRBV5-1 to TRBJ2-4; no definite D call. The end of the DNA is better explained by TRBJ2-7, so the J call may be wrong. The CDR3 covers 12 residues. Germline CDR1 and CDR2: SGHRS and YFSETQ. The CDR3 reads CASSTMQDEQYF. The CDR3 DNA is TGCGCCAGCAGCACCATGCAGGACGAGCAGTACTTC.

Notes on this clonotype: At one of its ends the junction is not consistent with the germline gene, which may arise from a read error. CDR3 nucleotides: TGTGCCAGCAGCCGAAGACTAGCGGGTTTCACAGATACGCGGTATTTT. Amino acid sequence: CASSRRLAGFTDTRYF. This chain connects TRBV3-1 to TRBJ2-3; 10 bases are a match to TRBD2. The CDR3 spans 16 residues. CDR1 LGHDT and CDR2 YNNKEL come from the germline V gene (reference sequence).

This sequence joins TRBV27 and TRBJ1-2, with D tentatively TRBD1 (5 bases). Trimming removed 5 bases at V and 4 bases at J, with 11 bases between. The CDR3 runs to 13 residues. The germline V gene has CDR1 MNHEY and CDR2 SMNVEV (reference sequence). The CDR3 loop reads CASSPGPLYGYTF. CDR3 bases: TGTGCCAGCAGTCCGGGACCGCTCTATGGCTACACCTTC.

V and J are TRBV28 and TRBJ2-3; 9 bases fit TRBD2. Germline V gene lookup returns CDR1 MDHEN and CDR2 SYDVKM. V was clipped by 2 bases and J by 5 bases; unmatched bases: 5. The CDR3 spans 15 residues. The CDR3 reads CASSLRSGRLDTQYF. In DNA form, the CDR3 reads TGTGCCAGCAGTTTACGGAGCGGGAGGTTAGATACGCAGTATTTT.

This clonotype came up many times. This chain uses TRBV9 with TRBJ2-2; maybe TRBD1 (6 bases). This CDR3 is 16 amino acids long. Germline V gene sequence: CDR1 SGDLS, CDR2 YYNGEE. Deletions cut 0 bases from V and 2 bases from J, with 11 bases between. CDR3: CASSVAGTRNTGELFF. The CDR3 DNA reads TGTGCCAGCAGCGTAGCCGGGACAAGAAACACCGGGGAGCTGTTTTTT. The full variable domain, its missing parts supplied by reference TRBV9 and TRBJ2-2, is DSGVTQTPKHLITATGQRVTLRCSPRSGDLSVYWYQQSLDQGLQFLIQYYNGEERAKGNILERFSAQQFPDLHSELNLSSLELGDSALYFCASSVAGTRNTGELFFGEGSRLTVL.

This chain joins TRBV20-1 and TRBJ2-3, with TRBD2 identical over 8 bases. Germline V gene lookup returns CDR1 DFQATT and CDR2 SNEGSKA (reference sequence). V dropped 5 bases and J dropped 2; count of bases not matched to a gene: 6. The CDR3 consists of 14 residues. CDR3 nucleotide sequence: TGCAGTGCTCCTCGGACTAGCCCCACAGATACGCAGTATTTT. Translating gives CSAPRTSPTDTQYF.

This clonotype has just one count. This rearrangement joins TRBV20-1 to TRBJ1-5; D is ambiguous. V was cut by 3 bases and J by 3 bases, with 12 bases left in between. The CDR3 has 14 amino acids. CDR1 DFQATT and CDR2 SNEGSKA come from the germline V gene (reference sequence). Written as DNA, the CDR3 is TGCAGTGCTAGGGGTATCCAGACCAATCAGCCCCAGCATTTT. This encodes CSARGIQTNQPQHF.